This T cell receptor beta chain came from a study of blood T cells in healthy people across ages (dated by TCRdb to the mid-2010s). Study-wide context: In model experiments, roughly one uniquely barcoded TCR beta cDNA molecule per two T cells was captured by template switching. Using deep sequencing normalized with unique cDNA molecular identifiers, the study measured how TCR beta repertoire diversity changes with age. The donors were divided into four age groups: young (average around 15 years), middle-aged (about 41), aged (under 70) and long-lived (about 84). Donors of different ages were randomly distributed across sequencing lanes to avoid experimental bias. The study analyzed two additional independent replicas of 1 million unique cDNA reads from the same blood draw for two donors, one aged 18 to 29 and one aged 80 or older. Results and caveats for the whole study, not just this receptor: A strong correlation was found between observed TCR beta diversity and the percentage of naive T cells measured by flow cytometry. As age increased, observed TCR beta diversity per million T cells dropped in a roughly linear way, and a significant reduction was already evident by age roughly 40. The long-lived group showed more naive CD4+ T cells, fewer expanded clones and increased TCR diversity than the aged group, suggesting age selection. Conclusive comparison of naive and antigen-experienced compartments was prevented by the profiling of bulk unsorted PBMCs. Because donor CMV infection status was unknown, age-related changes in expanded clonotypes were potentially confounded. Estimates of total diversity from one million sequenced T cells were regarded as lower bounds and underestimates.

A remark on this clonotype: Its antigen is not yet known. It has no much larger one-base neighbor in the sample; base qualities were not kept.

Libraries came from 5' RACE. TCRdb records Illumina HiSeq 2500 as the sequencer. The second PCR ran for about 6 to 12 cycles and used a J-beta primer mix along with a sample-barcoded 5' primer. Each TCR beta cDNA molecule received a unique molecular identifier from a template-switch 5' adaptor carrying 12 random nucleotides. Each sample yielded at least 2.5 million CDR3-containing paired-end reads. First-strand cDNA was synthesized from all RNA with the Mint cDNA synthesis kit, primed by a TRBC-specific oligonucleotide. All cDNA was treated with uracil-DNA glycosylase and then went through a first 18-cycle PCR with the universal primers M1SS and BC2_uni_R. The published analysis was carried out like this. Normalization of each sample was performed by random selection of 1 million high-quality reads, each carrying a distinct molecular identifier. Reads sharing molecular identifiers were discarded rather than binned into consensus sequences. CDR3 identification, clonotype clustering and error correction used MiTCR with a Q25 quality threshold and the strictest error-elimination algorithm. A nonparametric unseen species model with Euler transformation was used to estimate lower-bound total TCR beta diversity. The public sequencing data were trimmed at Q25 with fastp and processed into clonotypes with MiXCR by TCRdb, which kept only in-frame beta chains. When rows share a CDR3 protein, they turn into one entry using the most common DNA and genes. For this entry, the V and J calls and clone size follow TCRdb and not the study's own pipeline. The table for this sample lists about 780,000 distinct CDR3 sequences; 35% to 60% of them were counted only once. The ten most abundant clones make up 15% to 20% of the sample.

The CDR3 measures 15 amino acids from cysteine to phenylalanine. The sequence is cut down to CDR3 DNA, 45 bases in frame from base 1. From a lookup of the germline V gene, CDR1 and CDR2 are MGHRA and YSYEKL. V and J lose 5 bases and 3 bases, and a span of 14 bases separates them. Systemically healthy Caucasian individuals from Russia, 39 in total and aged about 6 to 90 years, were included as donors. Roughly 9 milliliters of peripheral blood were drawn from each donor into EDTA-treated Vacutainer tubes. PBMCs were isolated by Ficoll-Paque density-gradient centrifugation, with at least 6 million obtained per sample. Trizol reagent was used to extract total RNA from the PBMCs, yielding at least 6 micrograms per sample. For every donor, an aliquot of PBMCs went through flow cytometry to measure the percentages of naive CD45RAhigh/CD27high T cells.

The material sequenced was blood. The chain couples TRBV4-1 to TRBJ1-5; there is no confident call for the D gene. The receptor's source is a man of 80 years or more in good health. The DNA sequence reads TGCGCCAGCAGCTCAGACCGGACCCTCAATCAGCCCCAGCATTTT. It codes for CASSSDRTLNQPQHF.